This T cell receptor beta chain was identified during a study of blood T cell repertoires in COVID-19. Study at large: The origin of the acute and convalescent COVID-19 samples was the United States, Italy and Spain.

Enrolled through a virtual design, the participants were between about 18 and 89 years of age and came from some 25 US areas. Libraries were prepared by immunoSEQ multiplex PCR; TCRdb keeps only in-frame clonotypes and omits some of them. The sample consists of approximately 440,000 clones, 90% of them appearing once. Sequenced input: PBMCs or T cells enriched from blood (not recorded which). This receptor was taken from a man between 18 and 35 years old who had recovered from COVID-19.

DNA of the CDR3: TGTGCCAGCAGCATTGGACAGATTAATTCACCCCTCCACTTT. Amino acids: CASSIGQINSPLHF. V gene TRBV7-9 combines with J gene TRBJ1-6, with a weak D call TRBD1 (6 bases). The length of the CDR3 is 14 residues. Germline V lookup: CDR1 SEHNR, CDR2 FQNEAQ (reference sequence). V gave up 5 bases and J gave up 6 bases, with 11 bases separating them.